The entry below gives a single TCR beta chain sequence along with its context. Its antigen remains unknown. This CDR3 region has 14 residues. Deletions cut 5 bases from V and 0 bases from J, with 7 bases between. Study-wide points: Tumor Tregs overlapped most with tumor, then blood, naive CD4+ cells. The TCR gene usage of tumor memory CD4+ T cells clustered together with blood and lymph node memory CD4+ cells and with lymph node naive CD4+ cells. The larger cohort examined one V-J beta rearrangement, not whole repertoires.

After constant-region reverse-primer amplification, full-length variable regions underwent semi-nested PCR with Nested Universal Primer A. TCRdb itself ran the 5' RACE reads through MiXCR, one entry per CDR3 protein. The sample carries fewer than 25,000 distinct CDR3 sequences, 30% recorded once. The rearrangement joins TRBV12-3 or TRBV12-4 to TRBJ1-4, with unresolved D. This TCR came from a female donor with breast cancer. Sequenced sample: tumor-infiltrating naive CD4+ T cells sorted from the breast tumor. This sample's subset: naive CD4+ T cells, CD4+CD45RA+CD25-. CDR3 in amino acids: CASSLPATNEKLFF. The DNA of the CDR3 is TGTGCCAGCAGTCTACCAGCAACTAATGAAAAACTGTTTTTT.